These T cell receptor beta chains were read from a single sample in a study of blood T cells in healthy people across ages. MiXCR, applied by TCRdb to the 5' RACE reads, yields one record per CDR3 protein. The table records about 970,000 distinct CDR3 sequences, 51% of them present only once. The sequenced material came from blood. The receptors here all came from a woman aged 55-70 years in good health. CDR3s include the opening cysteine and the closing phenylalanine or tryptophan. The order of the fields is D gene, V gene, J gene, clone size, CDR3 protein, CDR3 DNA. D genes are given only for firm matches. Only part of the rows carry a size: once, few, many, or a class if the clone is expanded.

.	TRBV12-3/TRBV12-4	TRBJ2-5	.	CASSFRELLRETQYF	TGTGCCAGCAGTTTTCGGGAGCTCCTCAGAGAGACCCAGTACTTC
.	TRBV15	TRBJ2-3	once	CATSRDPSGDTQYF	TGTGCCACCAGCAGGGACCCCTCGGGAGATACGCAGTATTTT
.	TRBV4-2	TRBJ2-4	.	CASSQVWVPTGDINIQYF	TGTGCCAGCAGCCAAGTTTGGGTTCCGACGGGAGATATAAACATTCAGTACTTC
TRBD2	TRBV18	TRBJ2-7	.	CASSAPGLGFEQCF	TGTGCCAGCTCAGCGCCGGGACTAGGCTTCGAGCAGTGCTTC
TRBD1	TRBV28	TRBJ1-1	.	CASSSRTGNHTEAFF	TGTGCCAGCAGTTCTAGGACAGGGAACCACACTGAAGCTTTCTTT
.	TRBV7-9	TRBJ2-3	.	CASSPRVAADTQYF	TGTGCCAGCAGCCCCCGGGTGGCCGCAGATACGCAGTATTTT
.	TRBV4-1	TRBJ2-1	few	CASSQETGPYNEQFF	TGCGCCAGCAGCCAAGAGACAGGACCTTACAATGAGCAGTTCTTC
TRBD2	TRBV29-1	TRBJ2-1	.	CSVGMRSGRPNEQFF	TGCAGCGTTGGAATGCGTAGCGGGAGACCCAATGAGCAGTTCTTC
.	TRBV2	TRBJ1-2	.	CASSLDREYGYTF	TGTGCCAGCAGTTTGGACAGAGAATATGGCTACACCTTC
.	TRBV19	TRBJ1-5	.	CASRPDGYSNQPQHF	TGTGCCAGTAGGCCGGACGGATATAGCAATCAGCCCCAGCATTTT
TRBD1	TRBV29-1	TRBJ2-1	few	CSVGQGNNEQFF	TGCAGCGTTGGACAGGGGAATAATGAGCAGTTCTTC
.	TRBV7-2	TRBJ2-5	.	CASSVRVANEQYF	TGTGCCAGCAGCGTAAGGGTAGCCAATGAGCAGTACTTC
.	TRBV14	TRBJ2-6	.	CASSLHRTETGTSSGANVLTF	TGTGCCAGCAGCCTACATCGAACTGAAACAGGGACCAGCTCTGGGGCCAACGTCCTGACTTTC
.	TRBV5-1	TRBJ1-1	few	CASSPQPQGGNTEAFF	TGCGCCAGCAGCCCCCAGCCGCAGGGTGGGAACACTGAAGCTTTCTTT
TRBD1	TRBV29-1	TRBJ2-7	many	CSGGQGIYEQYF	TGCAGCGGTGGACAGGGCATCTACGAGCAGTACTTC
.	TRBV2	TRBJ1-5	few	CASSEPPGGYQPQHF	TGTGCCAGCAGTGAACCCCCAGGAGGATATCAGCCCCAGCATTTT
TRBD2	TRBV20-1	TRBJ2-3	.	CSARETPGLAGPGDTQYF	TGCAGTGCTAGAGAAACGCCTGGACTAGCGGGACCGGGGGATACGCAGTATTTT
.	TRBV7-9	TRBJ1-1	.	CAGSLVNTEAFF	TGTGCCGGCAGTCTCGTGAACACTGAAGCTTTCTTT
.	TRBV10-3	TRBJ2-7	.	CATSESQAGDYEQYF	TGTGCCACCAGTGAGTCGCAGGCCGGTGACTACGAGCAGTACTTC
TRBD1	TRBV27	TRBJ2-7	few	CASSQQTGPSSYEQYF	TGTGCCAGCAGTCAACAGACAGGGCCAAGCTCCTACGAGCAGTACTTC
TRBD1	TRBV24-1	TRBJ2-5	.	CATSDQKTGAAETQYF	TGTGCCACCAGTGATCAAAAGACAGGGGCGGCAGAGACCCAGTACTTC
TRBD1	TRBV5-1	TRBJ2-1	few	CASSSSLPDRVYNEQFF	TGCGCCAGCAGCTCCTCGCTCCCGGACAGGGTCTACAATGAGCAGTTCTTC
.	TRBV20-1	TRBJ1-5	few	CSASLGTGYNQPQHF	TGCAGTGCTAGCCTGGGTACAGGGTACAATCAGCCCCAGCATTTT
.	TRBV2	TRBJ2-7	.	CASSDGVGTGRSYEQYF	TGTGCCAGCAGTGATGGGGTGGGGACGGGCCGCTCCTACGAGCAGTACTTC
.	TRBV12-3/TRBV12-4	TRBJ2-5	.	CASSLFSPGPQETQYF	TGTGCCAGCAGTTTGTTCTCGCCGGGACCCCAAGAGACCCAGTACTTC
.	TRBV7-2	TRBJ2-5	.	CASSDEGTQYF	TGTGCCAGCAGCGATGAAGGGACCCAGTACTTC
TRBD1	TRBV6-1	TRBJ1-1	.	CASSVDRDTEAFF	TGTGCCAGCAGCGTCGACAGGGACACTGAAGCTTTCTTT